This entry is about one T cell receptor (beta chain). Its antigen is unknown. The identical CDR3 is also encoded by other nucleotide sequences in the sample. PCR involved 60 Vbeta and 13 Jbeta primers. Generated by immunoSEQ multiplex PCR, the TCRdb table keeps only in-frame clones and is missing some. The specimen's table records 190,000 or so clones. The data belong to a study of cytomegalovirus exposure and HLA in healthy donors. Germline V gives CDR1 SGHDT, CDR2 YYEEEE. The V end lost 1 base, the J end lost 1 base, and 6 bases lay between the germline ends. The CDR3 is made up of 13 amino acids. Study-wide results and caveats: There were some V segments, including TRBV6-2 and TRBV6-3, excluded as indistinguishable.

The chain is built from TRBV5-6 and TRBJ2-7; D is unclear. The origin of this receptor is a boy between 5 and 17 years old in good health and CMV-seronegative. Input material: PBMCs. The chain's CDR3 is CASSLTDSYEQYF. The CDR3 DNA sequence: TGTGCCAGCAGCTTGACAGATTCCTACGAGCAGTACTTC.